The clone carrying this T cell receptor (beta chain) was detected many times. Its target is unknown. Trimming shortened V by 3 bases and J by 4 bases, and 4 bases separated the two germline ends. CDR1 and CDR2 (germline): DFQATT, SNEGSKA (reference sequence). The CDR3 contains 11 residues. The data stem from a study of early T cells in non-severe SARS-CoV-2 infection. General observations from the study: Lookups in VDJdb leaned toward anti-spike CD8 responses and missed private and CD4 specificities.

Individual cDNA molecules received unique molecular identifiers during library preparation. TCRdb analysed the 5' RACE reads with MiXCR anew, one entry per CDR3 protein. The repertoire holds 70,000 to 85,000 distinct CDR3 sequences, with 9% to 15% as singletons. Sequencing was performed on whole blood. The chain joins TRBV20-1 to TRBJ1-3; D unresolved. The TCR originated in an adult who was a healthcare worker with PCR-confirmed SARS-CoV-2 infection or an uninfected control (not recorded which). Here the CDR3 DNA reads TGCAGTGCTAGTCAAGGAAACACCATATATTTT. Encoded protein: CSASQGNTIYF.